This T cell receptor beta chain was recorded in a study of shared clonotypes between healthy human individuals. General study results and limits: An expected dependence of interdonor clonotype sharing on sequencing depth was noted. Non-shared clonotypes were found to have lower generation probabilities than the clonotypes that were shared by all four of the sorted-subset donors.

A remark on this clone: What it recognizes is unknown.

Authors' methods: ImmunoSEQ supplied junction-only sequences lacking quality scores, so filtering was different. Assay: immunoSEQ multiplex PCR; the TCRdb copy retains only in-frame clones and omits some. For V, J and clone size, that table is used; D and trimming come from the DNA. The sample contains around 2.1 million clones, roughly 91% of which appear only once. Positively selected for CCR7, the CD45RO-negative cells used as naive CD8 cells excluded terminally differentiated effector memory CD45RA+ cells. This clonotype originated in a man between 18 and 35 years old in good health. Some clones in this sample may be carry-over from other donors' samples. Material for sequencing was naive CD8+ T cells from PBMCs.

CDR3 in amino acids: CASRPGQNQPQHF. CDR3 DNA sequence: TGTGCCAGCAGACCGGGACAGAATCAGCCCCAGCATTTT. The chain employs TRBV6-6 and TRBJ1-5, with TRBD1 matching 7 bases. Germline lookup yields CDR1 MNHNY and CDR2 SVGAGI (reference sequence). The CDR3 extends over 13 amino acids. J lost 4 bases, V lost 6 bases, and 3 bases had no gene match.